This entry lists 23 T cell receptor beta chains sequenced from one sample in a study of graft-versus-host responses after intestinal transplantation. Repertoires were generated with immunoSEQ multiplex PCR, while TCRdb's copy carries only in-frame clones and drops some. The sample has more than 9,500 clones; around 80% are singletons. Specimen: PBMCs, collected about 70 weeks after intestinal transplant. The receptor source for this set is a human patient who received an intestinal transplant, so some T cells may come from the graft donor.

V usage is TRBV30 and J usage is TRBJ2-7; the match to TRBD2 covers 13 bases. The length of the CDR3 is 15 residues. With 1 base clipped from V and 5 bases from J, the junction kept 5 bases outside the gene matches. CDR1 and CDR2 from the germline V gene are GTSNPN and SVGIG (reference sequence). The CDR3 DNA reads as TGTGCCTGGAGTGGACTAGCGGGAGGAAGCGACGAGCAGTACTTC. It encodes CAWSGLAGGSDEQYF.

This clone was detected only once. The chain couples TRBV6-4 to TRBJ2-6; 7 nucleotides line up with TRBD1. The germline gives CDR1 MRHNA, CDR2 SNTAGT. The CDR3 consists of 14 residues. Losses at the gene ends were 7 bases for V and 0 bases for J; bases not matched to a gene: 0. The DNA of the CDR3 is TGTGCCAGCACAGGGGGCTCTGGGGCCAACGTCCTGACTTTC. This sequence encodes CASTGGSGANVLTF.

This sequence joins TRBV5-1 and TRBJ2-2; TRBD2 matches at 12 bases. The V gene's germline CDR1 is SGHRS and CDR2 YFSETQ. This CDR3 region has 15 residues. With 3 bases clipped from V and 9 bases from J, the junction kept 6 bases outside the gene matches. The CDR3 here is CASSSKTSGSRELFF. The CDR3 nucleotides read TGCGCCAGCAGCTCTAAGACTAGCGGGAGCCGGGAGCTGTTTTTT.

V gene TRBV19 combines with J gene TRBJ2-1; 9 bases are shared with TRBD2. Germline lookup yields CDR1 LNHDA and CDR2 SQIVND (reference sequence). CDR3 size: 15 residues. V shed 4 bases and J 5 bases; nucleotides not matched to a gene: 6. The CDR3 sequence is CASSTIAGANNEQFF. CDR3 nucleotide sequence: TGTGCCAGTAGTACAATAGCGGGAGCCAACAATGAGCAGTTCTTC.

This chain links TRBV10-3 with TRBJ2-1; 9 bases match TRBD2. Germline trimming cut 4 bases from V and 5 bases from J; bases unmatched to any gene: 6. CDR1 is ENHRY and CDR2 is SYGVKD in the germline V gene. The CDR3 length is 15 residues. CDR3 in amino acids: CAISVSGRDHNEQFF. CDR3 nucleotide sequence: TGTGCCATCAGTGTTAGCGGGAGAGATCACAATGAGCAGTTCTTC.

The CDR3 region is CASSVGGRYNEQFF. In DNA, the CDR3 is TGTGCCAGCAGCGTAGGAGGGAGGTACAATGAGCAGTTCTTC. The chain couples TRBV9 to TRBJ2-1, with a possible D match to TRBD2 (6 bases). Trimming shortened V by 0 bases and J by 4 bases, and 8 bases separated the two germline ends. Germline loops: CDR1 SGDLS, CDR2 YYNGEE. The CDR3 loop spans 14 amino acids. Supplemented by reference TRBV9 and TRBJ2-1, the full variable domain reads DSGVTQTPKHLITATGQRVTLRCSPRSGDLSVYWYQQSLDQGLQFLIQYYNGEERAKGNILERFSAQQFPDLHSELNLSSLELGDSALYFCASSVGGRYNEQFFGPGTRLTVL.

The chain is built from TRBV5-4 and TRBJ2-5; D perhaps matches TRBD2 (7 bases). V was shortened by 5 bases and J by 5 bases, with 13 bases between the two germline ends. CDR1 is SGHNT and CDR2 is YYREEE in the germline V gene (reference sequence). This CDR3 is built from 13 residues. The CDR3, as DNA: TGTGCCAGCAGTACACAGGGAGGGGAGACCCAGTACTTC. This gives the protein CASSTQGGETQYF.

Only one count was recorded for this clone. In the same sample, other DNA sequences code for this CDR3. The chain recombines TRBV5-1 with TRBJ2-5; D is ambiguous. CDR3 size: 11 residues. Deletions cut 2 bases from V and 5 bases from J, with 4 bases between. Germline CDR1 reads SGHRS; CDR2 reads YFSETQ. CDR3 region: CASSLTETQYF. The CDR3 DNA reads as TGCGCCAGCAGCTTAACGGAGACCCAGTACTTC.

This rearrangement joins TRBV6-1 to TRBJ1-1; perhaps TRBD1 as D (6 bases). The V end was cut by 4 bases, the J end by 4 bases, with 13 bases between. The CDR3 length is 14 residues. Germline CDR1 and CDR2: MNHNS and SASEGT. Here the CDR3 reads CASSVEQGVTEAFF. The CDR3 bases are TGTGCCAGCAGTGTGGAACAGGGTGTCACTGAAGCTTTCTTT.

This clone appeared a few times. The chain combines TRBV7-8 with TRBJ1-1; D unclear. CDR3 length: 15 amino acids. Germline CDR1 reads SGHVS; CDR2 reads FQNEAQ. With 2 bases removed from V and 4 bases from J, the gap between germline ends came to 14 bases. CDR3: CASSLQHHQGTEAFF. CDR3 in DNA: TGTGCCAGCAGCTTACAACACCACCAAGGCACTGAAGCTTTCTTT.

In its sample, this clone was seen once. The rearrangement uses TRBV11-2 and TRBJ2-6; D remains unclear. The CDR3 totals 14 residues. Germline assignment: CDR1 SGHAT and CDR2 FQNNGV. V was shortened by 1 base and J by 4 bases, with 5 bases between the two germline ends. The CDR3 coding sequence is TGTGCCAGCAGCTTAGGAGTGGGGGCCAACGTCCTGACTTTC. As protein: CASSLGVGANVLTF.

The chain combines TRBV23-1 with TRBJ2-6, with D possibly TRBD1 on 8 matching bases. TRBV23-1 is reported as an ORF; its role is uncertain. The ends were cut back, 7 bases at V and 2 bases at J, with 12 bases in the middle. This CDR3 comprises 15 residues. The CDR3 sequence: CASNTGGAGANVLTF. The CDR3 coding sequence is TGCGCCAGCAATACAGGGGGGGCTGGGGCCAACGTCCTGACTTTC.

The chain has TRBV4-1 and TRBJ2-2; unclear D gene. Germline-derived CDR1 and CDR2 are MGHRA and YSYEKL. Trimming removed 0 bases at V and 7 bases at J, with 6 bases between. CDR3 size: 13 residues. CDR3 coding DNA: TGCGCCAGCAGCCAAGATCTACTCGGGGAGCTGTTTTTT. This encodes CASSQDLLGELFF.

This chain joins TRBV6-1 and TRBJ1-1; D is possibly TRBD1 (6 bases). Trimming pared 6 bases from V and 1 base from J, leaving 9 bases between. Germline CDR1 is MNHNS and CDR2 is SASEGT. The CDR3 loop spans 13 amino acids. In nucleotides, the CDR3 is TGTGCCAGCAGGGACAGTGAGAACACTGAAGCTTTCTTT. Translation gives CASRDSENTEAFF.

The J gene is TRBJ2-3, the V gene TRBV9; a possible D gene is TRBD2 (5 bases). V was shortened by 6 bases and J by 0 bases, with 8 bases between the two germline ends. The CDR3 spans 13 residues. Looked up from germline, CDR1 is SGDLS and CDR2 is YYNGEE. Here the CDR3 DNA reads TGTGCCAGCACGGGCGGGAGCACAGATACGCAGTATTTT. Amino acid sequence: CASTGGSTDTQYF.

V and J are TRBV6-1 and TRBJ1-5; tentative D call: TRBD1 (6 bases). Trimming pared 7 bases from V and 8 bases from J, leaving 18 bases between. CDR1 and CDR2 (germline): MNHNS, SASEGT. CDR3 length: 14 amino acids. The CDR3 bases are TGTGCCAGCAATATAGGACAGTCCCTGAAGCCCCAGCATTTT. Translation: CASNIGQSLKPQHF.

The chain combines TRBV6-1 with TRBJ1-2; 10 nucleotides align to TRBD1. The CDR3 is made up of 15 amino acids. V lost 2 bases, J lost 2 bases, and 2 bases stayed unmatched. Germline assignment: CDR1 MNHNS and CDR2 SASEGT. The CDR3 here is CASSETGQGNYGYTF. The CDR3 bases are TGTGCCAGCAGTGAAACGGGACAGGGGAACTATGGCTACACCTTC.

The sample holds one count of this clone. V is TRBV19 and J is TRBJ2-2; D unresolved. The CDR3 extends over 13 amino acids. With 5 bases removed from V and 4 bases from J, the gap between germline ends came to 8 bases. Germline V lookup: CDR1 LNHDA, CDR2 SQIVND (reference sequence). Here the CDR3 reads CASSGPGTGELFF. The DNA for the CDR3 is TGTGCCAGTAGTGGGCCGGGCACCGGGGAGCTGTTTTTT.

The chain couples TRBV4-2 to TRBJ2-2; D might be TRBD2 (7 bases). This CDR3 spans 17 amino acids. Trimming cost V 0 bases and J 5 bases, with 16 bases left between them. CDR1 and CDR2 (germline): LGHNA, YNFKEQ. This CDR3 is CASSQDREGGMTGELFF. Written as DNA, the CDR3 is TGTGCCAGCAGCCAAGATAGAGAGGGGGGGATGACCGGGGAGCTGTTTTTT.

V gene TRBV27 combines with J gene TRBJ2-7; 9 nucleotides line up with TRBD2. Unmatched junction bases numbered 6, after V lost 2 bases and J lost 7 bases. Per the germline V gene, CDR1 is MNHEY and CDR2 is SMNVEV (reference sequence). The CDR3 runs to 14 residues. The CDR3 region is CASSLAGGPIEQYF. The CDR3 bases are TGTGCCAGCAGTTTAGCGGGAGGGCCGATAGAGCAGTACTTC.

The V call is TRBV28, the J call TRBJ2-7; D possibly corresponds to TRBD1 (6 bases). Germline CDR1 MDHEN, CDR2 SYDVKM. The CDR3 has 17 amino acids. The ends were cut back, 3 bases at V and 3 bases at J, with 21 bases in the middle. This chain's CDR3 is CASSFPGRGGGNYEQYF. The CDR3 DNA sequence: TGTGCCAGCAGTTTCCCGGGACGGGGTGGGGGCAACTACGAGCAGTACTTC.

This chain links TRBV14 with TRBJ1-1; the D gene is possibly TRBD1 (6 bases). V lost 1 base to trimming and J lost 4 bases, with 13 bases between them. CDR1 and CDR2 (germline): SGHDN, FVKESK. The CDR3 is 15 residues long. CDR3 amino acids: CASSQGAGVFTEAFF. The CDR3 region has the DNA TGTGCCAGCAGCCAAGGGGCAGGGGTTTTCACTGAAGCTTTCTTT.

V is TRBV4-1 and J is TRBJ1-2, with a possible D match to TRBD1 (5 bases). The CDR3 consists of 17 residues. The germline CDR1 and CDR2 sequences are MGHRA and YSYEKL. V lost 1 base to trimming and J lost 3 bases, with 18 bases between them. In DNA form, the CDR3 reads TGCGCCAGCAGCCAAGTATATGGGGCGCGTACAGACTATGGCTACACCTTC. Its protein is CASSQVYGARTDYGYTF.